This TCR beta chain was sequenced for a study of Ad26.COV2.S vaccination and SARS-CoV-2 variants. Study overall: Vaccine-arm donor from the placebo-controlled COV1001 Ad26.COV2.S trial. The vaccine Ad26.COV2.S was put into the muscle once, or twice with 56 days between.

Treatment of the sample: roughly 19 received Ad26.COV2.S at low or high dose, single or two shots; about 5 received placebo; per-sample allocation not given. Sampling occurred on day 63 after the first vaccine or placebo injection. V lost 5 bases and J 3 bases, leaving 19 bases between the germline ends. This CDR3 is built from 16 residues. Germline V CDR1 and CDR2: SGHTA, FQGNSA. TCRdb's table, derived via immunoSEQ multiplex PCR, lists solely in-frame clones and lacks some. The sample holds hundreds of thousands of clones; 75% to 90% are singletons and the top ten take 2.5% to 3%. This TCR was sampled from a person between 18 and 65 years old who received the Ad26.COV2.S COVID-19 vaccine or a placebo. The rearrangement links TRBV7-2 to TRBJ1-1; perhaps TRBD1 as D (6 bases). This material consisted of peripheral blood, taken in a trial of Ad26.COV2.S vaccine versus placebo. DNA for the CDR3: TGTGCCAGCAGCCGGGGTCCGGGGGCAGGTGACACTGAAGCTTTCTTT. Translated, it gives CASSRGPGAGDTEAFF.